Below, 5 T cell receptor beta chains from the same sample are listed, as sequenced in a study of OX40 agonist ivuxolimab in advanced cancers. TCRdb's copy holds only in-frame clones and misses some; the assay was immunoSEQ multiplex PCR. Found here are 15,000 to 20,000 clones, about 90% of them singletons; the top ten hold about 52%. The sample in question was CD4+ or CD8+ T cells sorted from blood, obtained in a trial of the OX40 agonist ivuxolimab. All receptors come from an adult with an advanced solid tumor such as melanoma, head and neck, liver or kidney cancer.

V usage is TRBV6-5 and J usage is TRBJ2-7; 9 bases line up with TRBD1. This CDR3 has 13 amino acids. The J segment lost 12 bases and the V segment lost 5 bases, leaving 11 bases of the junction unmatched. Germline V lookup: CDR1 MNHEY, CDR2 SVGAGI. For the CDR3, the DNA is TGTGCCAGCAGTCCGCCGGGACAGGGTTTCTTGTACTTC. It translates to CASSPPGQGFLYF.

This sequence joins TRBV2 and TRBJ2-7; 9 bases are shared with TRBD1. Trimming at V came to 11 bases and at J to 2 bases, leaving 7 bases not matched to a gene. This CDR3 has 13 residues. Per germline, CDR1 SNHLY and CDR2 FYNNEI. The CDR3 is CAGAGTGPYEQYF. The CDR3 nucleotides are TGTGCCGGCGCCGGGACAGGGCCCTACGAGCAGTACTTC.

CDR3 loop: CASSLSGGTYEQYF. CDR3 coding DNA: TGCGCCAGCAGCTTGAGCGGGGGGACCTACGAGCAGTACTTC. J is TRBJ2-7 and V is TRBV5-1, with 9 bases lining up with TRBD2. V gave up 1 base and J gave up 2 bases; unmatched junction bases: 1. This CDR3 has 14 residues. Per germline, CDR1 SGHRS and CDR2 YFSETQ.

The chain carries TRBV2 and TRBJ2-6, with D hard to call. CDR1 and CDR2 (germline): SNHLY, FYNNEI. This CDR3 comprises 15 residues. V lost 0 bases and J lost 4, with 7 bases in between. Here the CDR3 DNA reads TGTGCCAGCAGTGAAGCAGGGTCCGGGGCCAACGTCCTGACTTTC. Its protein is CASSEAGSGANVLTF.

The chain joins TRBV6-1 to TRBJ2-7; tentative D call: TRBD2 (5 bases). V was trimmed by 1 base and J by 7 bases, leaving 11 bases between them. CDR3 length: 13 residues. CDR1 is MNHNS, CDR2 SASEGT, per germline. This CDR3 is CASSEVGGLEQYF. Here the CDR3 DNA reads TGTGCCAGCAGTGAAGTGGGCGGGTTGGAGCAGTACTTC.